Each of the 13 T cell receptor beta chains below was sequenced from the same sample in a study of shared clonotypes between healthy human individuals. The assay was immunoSEQ multiplex PCR, and TCRdb's table has in-frame clones only and misses some. The sample shows millions of clones, 85% to 95% of them seen only once. Terminally differentiated effector memory CD45RA+ cells were excluded from the naive CD8 cells, which were CD45RO-negative and positively selected for CCR7. The sequencing sample was made of naive CD8+ T cells from PBMCs. The source is a man between 18 and 29 years old in good health. Some clones in this sample may be carry-over from other donors' samples.

This clone is a singleton in its sample. V usage is TRBV11-2 and J usage is TRBJ2-6; weak D call: TRBD1 (5 bases). The CDR3 runs 16 residues. Germline CDR1 is SGHAT and CDR2 is FQNNGV. Trimming stripped 5 bases from V and 1 base from J, with 12 bases between. The CDR3 sequence: CASSTPRVSGANVLTF. CDR3 DNA: TGTGCCAGCAGCACCCCCAGGGTGTCTGGGGCCAACGTCCTGACTTTC.

The chain uses TRBV28 and TRBJ2-2; TRBD2 aligns across 7 bases. The ends lost 6 bases at V and 4 bases at J; junction bases unmatched: 14. Germline CDR1 and CDR2: MDHEN and SYDVKM. The length of the CDR3 is 17 residues. DNA for the CDR3: TGTGCCAGCAGGTCGTCACTAGCGCCCACGGGCACCGGGGAGCTGTTTTTT. The encoded protein is CASRSSLAPTGTGELFF.

The rearrangement joins TRBV7-3 to TRBJ2-3; possibly TRBD1 for D (5 bases). The CDR3 extends over 19 amino acids. Looked up from germline, CDR1 is SGHTA and CDR2 is FQGTGA. Deletions cut 2 bases from V and 2 bases from J, with 23 bases between. The CDR3 DNA reads TGTGCCAGCAGCTTATCACCTTCAGGGCGAGGTTCGTCCACAGATACGCAGTATTTT. Translation: CASSLSPSGRGSSTDTQYF.

The chain combines TRBV6-4 with TRBJ1-5, with D hard to call. This CDR3 is 16 amino acids long. The V and J ends lost 1 base and 2 bases respectively, with 12 bases between them. Germline V gene data show CDR1 as MRHNA and CDR2 as SNTAGT. The CDR3 reads CASSDYGVNGNQPQHF. The CDR3 DNA reads TGTGCCAGCAGTGACTACGGGGTTAATGGCAATCAGCCCCAGCATTTT.

J is TRBJ2-7 and V is TRBV7-9; D could derive from TRBD1 or TRBD2 (5 bases each). Germline CDR1 SEHNR, CDR2 FQNEAQ (reference sequence). The V and J ends lost 4 bases and 2 bases respectively, with 12 bases between them. The CDR3 covers 14 residues. Written as DNA, the CDR3 is TGTGCCAGCAGCTCCCGGGACGGAGCCTACGAGCAGTACTTC. This translates into CASSSRDGAYEQYF. The entire variable domain, with the rest obtained from reference TRBV7-9 and TRBJ2-7, is as follows: DTGVSQNPRHKITKRGQNVTFRCDPISEHNRLYWYRQTLGQGPEFLTYFQNEAQLEKSRLLSDRFSAERPKGSFSTLEIQRTEQGDSAMYLCASSSRDGAYEQYFGPGTRLTVT.

This clone was counted only a few times. CDR3 loop: CASSLGRERVNEQFF. DNA for the CDR3: TGTGCCAGCAGCTTGGGGCGGGAACGGGTCAATGAGCAGTTCTTC. The chain combines TRBV5-6 with TRBJ2-1; possible D gene TRBD2, 6 bases. This CDR3 region has 15 residues. Germline assignment: CDR1 SGHDT and CDR2 YYEEEE. V gave up 0 bases and J gave up 6 bases, with 13 bases separating them.

This clone was recorded once. This chain joins TRBV9 and TRBJ2-7, with D possibly matching TRBD1 (5 bases). The CDR3 is 16 residues long. The germline V and J ends were trimmed by 3 bases and 4 bases, with 20 bases remaining between them. Germline V gives CDR1 SGDLS, CDR2 YYNGEE. The CDR3 sequence: CASSDRQTARFYEQYF. In DNA, the CDR3 is TGTGCCAGCAGCGATAGACAGACAGCCAGATTTTACGAGCAGTACTTC.

The chain couples TRBV6-5 to TRBJ2-2; D call uncertain. V was pared by 2 bases and J by 2 bases, with 3 bases between. Germline CDR1 and CDR2: MNHEY and SVGAGI. The CDR3 is 13 residues long. This CDR3 reads CASSYHNTGELFF. The CDR3 DNA reads as TGTGCCAGCAGTTACCACAACACCGGGGAGCTGTTTTTT.

This clone appeared a few times. The V call is TRBV4-1, the J call TRBJ1-2, with D possibly being TRBD1 (6 bases). This CDR3 has 13 residues. CDR1 and CDR2 from the germline V gene are MGHRA and YSYEKL. Trimming shortened V by 3 bases and J by 5 bases, and 10 bases separated the two germline ends. CDR3 in DNA: TGCGCCAGCAGCCACAGGGGTACGTATGGCTACACCTTC. The encoded protein is CASSHRGTYGYTF.

V usage is TRBV18 and J usage is TRBJ1-3, with a possible D match to TRBD1 (5 bases). Deletions cut 0 bases from V and 0 bases from J, with 18 bases between. This CDR3 comprises 19 residues. Germline CDR1 reads KGHSH; CDR2 reads LQKENI. The CDR3 bases are TGTGCCAGCTCACCACCAAAGGGGACCTCTATTCTCTCTGGAAACACCATATATTTT. It specifies CASSPPKGTSILSGNTIYF.

About this clone itself: Different DNA sequences within this sample yield the same CDR3. The chain has TRBV7-2 and TRBJ2-1, with D possibly being TRBD1 (6 bases). Germline CDR1 and CDR2: SGHTA and FQGNSA. Trimming removed 4 bases at V and 0 bases at J, with 10 bases between. CDR3 length: 15 amino acids. The DNA for the CDR3 is TGTGCCAGCAGCTCCGGGACAAGCTCCTACAATGAGCAGTTCTTC. Translation: CASSSGTSSYNEQFF.

In the case of this clone: At one end the junction does not follow the germline gene, possibly because of a read error. The V call is TRBV19, the J call TRBJ2-1, with 12 bases matching TRBD2. This CDR3 is 16 amino acids long. Germline CDR1 LNHDA, CDR2 SQIVND (reference sequence). CDR3 nucleotides: TGTGCCAGCAGTACTAGCGGGAGGCGTTTCGGCAATGAGCAGTTCTTC. Its protein is CASSTSGRRFGNEQFF.

Concerning this clone itself: Other nucleotide sequences from this sample produce the same CDR3. The V gene is TRBV7-9, the J gene TRBJ2-7; D gene uncertain. The CDR3 spans 12 residues. Germline-derived CDR1 and CDR2 are SEHNR and FQNEAQ (reference sequence). Trimming took 1 base from V and 7 from J, leaving 8 bases between them. The CDR3 DNA follows: TGTGCCAGCAGCTTAGGGGCAGCTGAGCAGTACTTC. Protein sequence: CASSLGAAEQYF.